The 29 T cell receptor beta chains below come from one sample, sequenced in a study of CXCR3-negative and CXCR3-positive naive CD8 T cells. The authors prepared UMI-labeled TRB cDNA libraries by 5' RACE. Reprocessing the 5' RACE reads, TCRdb reports a single entry for every CDR3 protein and omits DNA. Recorded for this sample: roughly 100,000 distinct CDR3 sequences. The source material was naive CXCR3- CD8+ T cells from blood. Subset here: CD45RO-CCR7+CD27+CD95- naive CD8+ T cells lacking CXCR3 (TNR3-). These TCRs come from a human donor in good health. Some clones in this sample may be carry-over from other donors' samples.

The rearrangement uses TRBV29-1 and TRBJ2-7. CDR1 is SQVTM and CDR2 is ANQGSEA in the germline V gene. This CDR3 is built from 12 residues. CDR3 sequence: CSAKTGSYEQYF.

The V call is TRBV13, the J call TRBJ1-2. The CDR3 extends over 14 amino acids. From germline, CDR1 is PRHDT and CDR2 FYEKMQ (reference sequence). CDR3 sequence: CASSQTPGNYGYTF.

The chain has TRBV29-1 and TRBJ2-5; TCRdb's D call, TRBD1, is unchecked because there is no DNA. Germline V CDR1 and CDR2: SQVTM, ANQGSEA. The CDR3 is made up of 12 amino acids. This CDR3 is CSLTSGGETQYF.

This chain uses TRBV28 with TRBJ2-3. The CDR3 loop spans 13 amino acids. Germline-derived CDR1 and CDR2 are MDHEN and SYDVKM. The CDR3 region is CASGLRRTDTQYF.

The genes are TRBV7-8 and TRBJ1-1; TCRdb's D call, TRBD1, is unchecked because there is no DNA. The V gene's germline CDR1 is SGHVS and CDR2 FQNEAQ. The CDR3 spans 13 residues. The CDR3 region is CASSPGYDTEAFF.

J is TRBJ2-1 and V is TRBV9. The CDR3 has 14 residues. The V gene's germline CDR1 is SGDLS and CDR2 YYNGEE. CDR3 sequence: CASTQGGSNNEQFF.

This chain links TRBV4-1 with TRBJ1-5; TCRdb's D call, TRBD1, is unchecked because there is no DNA. Germline assignment: CDR1 MGHRA and CDR2 YSYEKL. This CDR3 comprises 16 residues. The CDR3 here is CASSQVGQGYSQPQHF.

This chain joins TRBV29-1 and TRBJ1-2. The CDR3 contains 12 residues. Germline CDR1 is SQVTM and CDR2 is ANQGSEA. CDR3 region: CSVPDGEGGYTF.

Here the CDR3 reads CASSQEGLAWDTQYF. The gene calls are TRBV3-1 and TRBJ2-3; TCRdb proposes TRBD2, but this gene call is untestable without DNA. Per germline, CDR1 LGHDT and CDR2 YNNKEL (reference sequence). The CDR3 runs 15 residues.

This sequence joins TRBV29-1 and TRBJ1-5; TCRdb proposes TRBD1, but this gene call is untestable without DNA. The CDR3 length is 13 residues. Germline V gives CDR1 SQVTM, CDR2 ANQGSEA. CDR3 sequence: CSVEDRVGQPQHF.

The rearrangement joins TRBV7-9 to TRBJ2-3; TCRdb designates TRBD1, a call that cannot be tested without DNA. CDR1 is SEHNR, CDR2 FQNEAQ, per germline (reference sequence). The CDR3 loop spans 15 amino acids. The CDR3 here is CASSLGTGDSDTQYF.

This rearrangement joins TRBV30 to TRBJ1-1; the D call of TRBD1 rests on TCRdb alone, since no DNA is present to check it. Per germline, CDR1 GTSNPN and CDR2 SVGIG (reference sequence). The CDR3 is made up of 15 amino acids. The CDR3 here is CAWSALGQGNTEAFF.

The gene calls are TRBV15 and TRBJ1-2. Looked up from germline, CDR1 is LNHNV and CDR2 is YYDKDF (reference sequence). The CDR3 spans 13 residues. CDR3 sequence: CATSSQENYGYTF.

The rearrangement uses TRBV6-5 and TRBJ1-1; TCRdb picks TRBD1, but there is no DNA to check that call. Germline V gives CDR1 MNHEY, CDR2 SVGAGI. The CDR3 is made up of 14 amino acids. The CDR3 loop reads CASSGDATSTEAFF.

The chain links TRBV19 to TRBJ2-1; there is no DNA to check the TCRdb D call of TRBD1. The CDR3 has 13 residues. CDR1 and CDR2 (germline): LNHDA, SQIVND (reference sequence). CDR3 residues: CASSHSPGNEQFF.

The CDR3 is CASSTTQEMNTEAFF. J is TRBJ1-1 and V is TRBV11-3. This CDR3 spans 15 amino acids. Looked up from germline, CDR1 is SGHNT and CDR2 is YENEEA. Full variable domain (missing parts from reference TRBV11-3 and TRBJ1-1): EAGVVQSPRYKIIEKKQPVAFWCNPISGHNTLYWYLQNLGQGPELLIRYENEEAVDDSQLPKDRFSAERLKGVDSTLKIQPAELGDSAVYLCASSTTQEMNTEAFFGQGTRLTVV.

The chain employs TRBV6-1 and TRBJ2-1; absent DNA, TCRdb's TRBD1 call cannot be checked. The germline CDR1 and CDR2 sequences are MNHNS and SASEGT. CDR3 size: 15 residues. CDR3: CASSERRLDYNEQFF.

CDR3: CSVLDSSTGELFF. The chain combines TRBV29-1 with TRBJ2-2; absent DNA, TCRdb's TRBD1 call cannot be checked. The CDR3 runs to 13 residues. Germline loops: CDR1 SQVTM, CDR2 ANQGSEA.

V usage is TRBV28 and J usage is TRBJ2-7; TCRdb outputs TRBD2, but without DNA this stays unchecked. The CDR3 extends over 13 amino acids. CDR1 MDHEN and CDR2 SYDVKM come from the germline V gene. The CDR3 reads CASRRDGIYEQYF.

This chain connects TRBV28 to TRBJ2-4; TCRdb outputs TRBD1, but without DNA this stays unchecked. This CDR3 has 13 amino acids. CDR1 is MDHEN, CDR2 SYDVKM, per germline. CDR3: CASSQGGWDIQYF.

This rearrangement joins TRBV29-1 to TRBJ1-5; TCRdb gives TRBD1 as the D gene, but with no DNA this cannot be confirmed. The germline V gene has CDR1 SQVTM and CDR2 ANQGSEA. The CDR3 is made up of 14 amino acids. The CDR3 protein is CSVEDRGASQPQHF. Full variable domain (missing parts from reference TRBV29-1 and TRBJ1-5): SAVISQKPSRDICQRGTSLTIQCQVDSQVTMMFWYRQQPGQSLTLIATANQGSEATYESGFVIDKFPISRPNLTFSTLTVSNMSPEDSSIYLCSVEDRGASQPQHFGDGTRLSIL.

The chain is built from TRBV30 and TRBJ2-1. CDR3 length equals 13 residues. Germline V gene sequence: CDR1 GTSNPN, CDR2 SVGIG (reference sequence). The CDR3 here is CAWSVYQRPEQFF.

The chain uses TRBV7-8 and TRBJ2-3; TCRdb returns TRBD2, unconfirmable since there is no DNA. The CDR3 is 16 amino acids. Germline lookup yields CDR1 SGHVS and CDR2 FQNEAQ. CDR3 region: CASSLFLAGVTDTQYF.

This sequence joins TRBV12-3 or TRBV12-4 and TRBJ2-1. The CDR3 runs to 13 residues. CDR3: CASKNSSYNEQFF.

The chain recombines TRBV6-6 with TRBJ2-7; TCRdb picks TRBD1, but there is no DNA to check that call. CDR1 and CDR2 from the germline V gene are MNHNY and SVGAGI (reference sequence). The CDR3 covers 11 residues. This chain's CDR3 is CASTYGTEQYF.

The genes are TRBV7-9 and TRBJ1-1. The germline gives CDR1 SEHNR, CDR2 FQNEAQ (reference sequence). There are 14 residues in the CDR3. The CDR3 spells CASSLEWENTEDFF.

The chain is built from TRBV7-9 and TRBJ2-5. CDR1 and CDR2 (germline): SEHNR, FQNEAQ (reference sequence). The CDR3 length is 15 residues. CDR3 in amino acids: CASSLVVDYQETQYF.

The chain is built from TRBV20-1 and TRBJ2-1; the TRBD2 assignment by TCRdb is unverifiable without DNA. The CDR3 is made up of 13 amino acids. Germline V lookup: CDR1 DFQATT, CDR2 SNEGSKA (reference sequence). CDR3 region: CSVEGLGSNEQFF.

This clonotype is called medium-sized based on its frequency. The chain has TRBV4-1 and TRBJ2-7; lacking DNA, the TRBD2 call made by TCRdb goes unchecked. Germline V CDR1 and CDR2: MGHRA, YSYEKL. The CDR3 length is 15 residues. CDR3 loop: CASSQVSDGAYEQYF.